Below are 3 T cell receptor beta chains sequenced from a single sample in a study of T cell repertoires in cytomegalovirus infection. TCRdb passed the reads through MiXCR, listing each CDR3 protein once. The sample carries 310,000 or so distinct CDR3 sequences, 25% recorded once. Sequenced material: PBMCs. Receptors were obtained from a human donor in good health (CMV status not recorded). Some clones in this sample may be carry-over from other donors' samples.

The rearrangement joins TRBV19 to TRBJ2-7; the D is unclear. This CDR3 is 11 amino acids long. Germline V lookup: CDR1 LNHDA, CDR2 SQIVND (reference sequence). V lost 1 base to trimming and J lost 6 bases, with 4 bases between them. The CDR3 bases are TGTGCCAGTAGTATAGGAGTCGAGCAGTACTTC. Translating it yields CASSIGVEQYF.

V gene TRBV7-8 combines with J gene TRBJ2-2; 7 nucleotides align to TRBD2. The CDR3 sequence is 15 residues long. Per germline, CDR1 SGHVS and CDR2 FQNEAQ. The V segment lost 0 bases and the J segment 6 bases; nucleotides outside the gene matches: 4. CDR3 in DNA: TGTGCCAGCAGCTTAGCCGGGGGGTTCCCCGGGGAGCTGTTTTTT. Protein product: CASSLAGGFPGELFF.

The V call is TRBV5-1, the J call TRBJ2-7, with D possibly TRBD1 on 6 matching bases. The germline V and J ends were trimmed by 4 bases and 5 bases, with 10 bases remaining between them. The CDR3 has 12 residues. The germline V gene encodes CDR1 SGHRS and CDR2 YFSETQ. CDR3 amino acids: CASSVQGNEQYF. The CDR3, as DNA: TGCGCCAGCAGCGTACAGGGTAACGAGCAGTACTTC.